The clone carrying this T cell receptor beta chain was detected many times. Its antigen is unidentified. These data come from a study of post-analysis software for immune sequencing data. Study context: Patients with relapsing-remitting, secondary progressive and progressive-relapsing multiple sclerosis courses were all represented.

Study-level results: About 5 TRBV segments, including TRBV5-6, TRBV5-1 and TRBV20-1, were more frequent in patients than controls. Significantly lower normalized Chao1 diversity was found in patients with multiple sclerosis relative to controls. F measure showed strong co-clustering of same-batch samples.

Per germline, CDR1 MNHNY and CDR2 SVGAGI (reference sequence). This CDR3 has 14 amino acids. The V end lost 0 bases, the J end lost 5 bases, and 9 bases lay between the germline ends. Unique molecular identifiers tagged the TCR beta cDNA libraries. Roughly 510,000 cDNA molecules were recovered from an input of about 0.9 to 10 million T cells. TCRdb processed the PCR reads anew with MiXCR; each CDR3 protein has one entry. The sample includes some 260,000 distinct CDR3 sequences, just over 35% of them seen just once. The rearrangement uses TRBV6-6 and TRBJ2-3; either TRBD1 or TRBD2 may fit D (5 bases each). This receptor was identified in a girl aged 10 to 17 with multiple sclerosis. Sequencing used blood. This CDR3 is CASSYSMGVDTQYF. The CDR3 DNA is TGTGCCAGCAGTTACTCGATGGGGGTAGATACGCAGTATTTT.